Listed below are T cell receptor beta chains from one sample, sequenced in a study of control samples from healthy donors and cancer patients. TCRdb's copy holds only in-frame clones and misses some; the assay was immunoSEQ multiplex PCR. The sample includes some 100,000 clones, roughly 86% of them seen just once. The sample taken for sequencing was blood. These receptor sequences come from a woman between 50 and 59 years old in good health. Both conserved end residues are part of each CDR3. D genes are given only for firm matches.

>TRBD2|TRBJ2-1|TRBV7-6
CASSLGLAGKYEQFF
TGTGCCAGCAGCTTGGGGCTAGCGGGAAAATATGAGCAGTTCTTC
>NA|TRBJ1-2|TRBV6-5
CASLPRGQGGGYTF
TGTGCCAGCCTTCCCCGTGGGCAGGGAGGGGGCTACACCTTC
>TRBD2|TRBJ2-2|TRBV7-9
CASSVTLAGGGGELFF
TGTGCCAGCAGCGTAACTCTAGCGGGAGGAGGCGGGGAGCTGTTTTTT
>NA|TRBJ1-2|TRBV5-4
CASSQDAGAYGYTF
TGTGCCAGCAGCCAGGACGCGGGGGCTTATGGCTACACCTTC
>NA|TRBJ2-7|TRBV21-1
CASSKRTGISYEQYF
TGTGCCAGCAGCAAACGGACAGGGATCTCCTACGAGCAGTACTTC
>TRBD2|TRBJ2-5|TRBV6-5
CASSYSKAGVGETQYF
TGTGCCAGCAGTTACTCGAAGGCGGGAGTGGGAGAGACCCAGTACTTC
>TRBD1|TRBJ2-1|TRBV27
CASSLSFRTGGSYNEQFF
TGTGCCAGCAGTTTATCCTTCCGGACAGGGGGCTCCTACAATGAGCAGTTCTTC
>NA|TRBJ1-6|TRBV2
CASSAIQGGNSPLHF
TGTGCCAGCAGTGCCATCCAGGGCGGAAATTCACCCCTCCACTTT
>NA|TRBJ1-4|TRBV11-3
CASSASTGIYIEKLFF
TGTGCCAGCAGCGCCTCAACGGGGATTTATATAGAAAAACTGTTTTTT
>NA|TRBJ1-1|TRBV5-1
CASSLDSGRPTEAFF
TGCGCCAGCAGCTTGGATTCAGGGAGACCGACTGAAGCTTTCTTT